The rows below give T cell receptor beta chains drawn from one sample of a study of monozygotic twins with inflammatory bowel disease. TCRdb reprocessed the 5' RACE reads; each CDR3 protein has one entry and no DNA is given. The specimen's table records about 160,000 distinct CDR3 sequences. What was sequenced was blood. These receptors originate from a human donor with ulcerative colitis or Crohn's disease, or a healthy co-twin of an affected twin (not recorded which). Both conserved end residues are part of each CDR3. Rows may omit the clone size; those that give it use once, few, many or a size class.

clone_size j_call v_call cdr3_aa
NA TRBJ2-3 TRBV7-3 CASSLGLDTDTQYF
NA TRBJ1-5 TRBV12-3/TRBV12-4 CASSSGGGKVGPQHF
medium-sized TRBJ2-5 TRBV10-3 CAISESSGWSQETQYF
NA TRBJ1-1 TRBV27 CASSEQGIAEAFF
NA TRBJ1-1 TRBV5-1 CASSLEVTGNTEAFF
NA TRBJ2-1 TRBV10-3 CAISELGGLVNEQFF
NA TRBJ2-5 TRBV7-8 CASSYGGPEETQYF
NA TRBJ2-7 TRBV20-1 CSARSPKAHSVDEQYF
NA TRBJ1-1 TRBV19 CASRGIGVNTEAFF
NA TRBJ1-2 TRBV7-6 CASSFSAANYGYTF
NA TRBJ2-1 TRBV11-2 CASSLAGVGNEQFF
NA TRBJ2-5 TRBV18 CASSPSLAGGGQETQYF
NA TRBJ2-2 TRBV15 CATSPRQGIATGELFF
NA TRBJ2-5 TRBV11-2 CASSHRTAGTQYF
NA TRBJ1-5 TRBV12-3/TRBV12-4 CASSLSAGEQPQHF
NA TRBJ2-6 TRBV7-3 CASSLFPPRAGANVLTF
NA TRBJ2-2 TRBV6-1 CASRTSSAAANTGELFF
NA TRBJ2-1 TRBV7-9 CASSLNGAYNEQFF
NA TRBJ2-3 TRBV7-3 CASSPLQGGRSDTQYF
NA TRBJ1-1 TRBV7-2 CASSLGPARGVKAFF
NA TRBJ2-3 TRBV12-3/TRBV12-4 CASSKRTGGTDTQYF
NA TRBJ1-5 TRBV20-1 CSANRGVGNQPQHF
NA TRBJ2-6 TRBV5-1 CASSLEGVLGVGANVLTF
NA TRBJ2-3 TRBV29-1 CSADTSGGTDTQYF
NA TRBJ2-7 TRBV5-1 CASRRTSGGYEQYF
NA TRBJ2-5 TRBV6-5 CASRRDGQETQYF
NA TRBJ1-1 TRBV28 CASSLSRDRDLNTEAFF
NA TRBJ2-7 TRBV7-2 CASSLTSGRAYEQYF
NA TRBJ2-7 TRBV11-2 CASSSSGRVYEQYF
NA TRBJ2-2 TRBV5-1 CASRLLAGGPRTGELFF
NA TRBJ2-4 TRBV18 CASSPRSQGALVAKNIQYF
NA TRBJ2-5 TRBV15 CATSREEAGDQTQYF
NA TRBJ2-7 TRBV7-2 CASSPGRGYEQYF
NA TRBJ1-1 TRBV20-1 CSARGPAGTEAFF
NA TRBJ2-7 TRBV6-5 CASSSRTRSPYEQYF
NA TRBJ2-5 TRBV7-2 CASSFGGSPQETQYF
NA TRBJ1-1 TRBV10-2 CASSEAIQGTEAFF
NA TRBJ2-7 TRBV6-5 CASSYSGLGQEGYEQYF
NA TRBJ2-7 TRBV7-9 CASSVTSGTTYEQYF
NA TRBJ1-1 TRBV12-3/TRBV12-4 CASSKPGAMNTEAFF
NA TRBJ2-7 TRBV5-1 CASSLHRVAYEQYF